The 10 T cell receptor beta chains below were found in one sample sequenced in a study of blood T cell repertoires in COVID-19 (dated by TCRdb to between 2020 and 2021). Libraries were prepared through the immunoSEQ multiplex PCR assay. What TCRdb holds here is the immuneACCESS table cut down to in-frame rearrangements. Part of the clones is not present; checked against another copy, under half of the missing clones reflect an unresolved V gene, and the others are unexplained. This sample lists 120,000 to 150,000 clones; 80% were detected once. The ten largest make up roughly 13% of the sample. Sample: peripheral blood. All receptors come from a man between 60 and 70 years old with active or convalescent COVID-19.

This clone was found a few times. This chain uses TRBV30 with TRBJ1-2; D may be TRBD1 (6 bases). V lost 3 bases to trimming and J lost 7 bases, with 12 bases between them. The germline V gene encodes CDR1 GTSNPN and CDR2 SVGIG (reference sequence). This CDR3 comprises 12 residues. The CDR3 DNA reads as TGTGCCTGGAGCCGACAGGCCGGTGGCTACACCTTC. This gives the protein CAWSRQAGGYTF.

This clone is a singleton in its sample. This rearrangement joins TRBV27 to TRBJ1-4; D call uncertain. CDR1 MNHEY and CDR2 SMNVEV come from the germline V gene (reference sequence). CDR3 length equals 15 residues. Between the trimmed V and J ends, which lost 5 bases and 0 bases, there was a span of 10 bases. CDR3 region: CASSAPVATNEKLFF. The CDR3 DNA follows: TGTGCCAGCAGTGCCCCGGTTGCAACTAATGAAAAACTGTTTTTT. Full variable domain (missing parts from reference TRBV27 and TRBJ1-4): EAQVTQNPRYLITVTGKKLTVTCSQNMNHEYMSWYRQDPGLGLRQIYYSMNVEVTDKGDVPEGYKVSRKEKRNFPLILESPSPNQTSLYFCASSAPVATNEKLFFGSGTQLSVL.

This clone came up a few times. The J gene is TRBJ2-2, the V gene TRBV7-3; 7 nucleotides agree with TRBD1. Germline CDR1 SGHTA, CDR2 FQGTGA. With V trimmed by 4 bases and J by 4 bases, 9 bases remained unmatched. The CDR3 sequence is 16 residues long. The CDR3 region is CASSSRQGVFTGELFF. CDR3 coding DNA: TGTGCCAGCAGCTCCCGACAGGGTGTATTCACCGGGGAGCTGTTTTTT.

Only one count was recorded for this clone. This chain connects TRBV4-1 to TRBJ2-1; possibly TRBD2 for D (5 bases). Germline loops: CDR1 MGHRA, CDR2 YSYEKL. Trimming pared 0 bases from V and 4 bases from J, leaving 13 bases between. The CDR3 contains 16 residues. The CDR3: CASSQDQSGTYNEQFF. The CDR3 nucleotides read TGCGCCAGCAGCCAAGATCAAAGCGGAACATACAATGAGCAGTTCTTC.

The CDR3 DNA reads as TGCAGCGTTGAGAACAGGGGAGACACCGGGGAGCTGTTTTTT. Encoded protein: CSVENRGDTGELFF. The rearrangement joins TRBV29-1 to TRBJ2-2; 7 bases fit TRBD1. The V segment lost 3 bases and the J segment 3 bases; nucleotides outside the gene matches: 4. The CDR3 is 14 amino acids. Germline V gene lookup returns CDR1 SQVTM and CDR2 ANQGSEA.

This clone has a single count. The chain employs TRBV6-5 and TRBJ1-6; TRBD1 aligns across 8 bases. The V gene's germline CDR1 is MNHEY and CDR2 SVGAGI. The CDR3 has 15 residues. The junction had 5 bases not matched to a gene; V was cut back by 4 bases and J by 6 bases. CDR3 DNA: TGTGCCAGCAGTTCCCCGGGACAGGCTAATTCACCCCTCCACTTT. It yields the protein CASSSPGQANSPLHF.

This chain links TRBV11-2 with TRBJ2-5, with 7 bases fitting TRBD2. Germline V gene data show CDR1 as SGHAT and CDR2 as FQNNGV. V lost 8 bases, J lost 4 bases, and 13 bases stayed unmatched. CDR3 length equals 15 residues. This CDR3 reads CASGILQTSSETQYF. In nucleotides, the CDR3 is TGTGCCAGCGGAATCCTCCAGACTAGCTCAGAGACCCAGTACTTC.

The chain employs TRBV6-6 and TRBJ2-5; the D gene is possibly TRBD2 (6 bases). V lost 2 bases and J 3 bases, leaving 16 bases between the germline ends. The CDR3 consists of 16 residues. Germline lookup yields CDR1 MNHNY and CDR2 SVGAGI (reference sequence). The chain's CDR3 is CASSYVSLASEETQYF. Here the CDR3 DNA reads TGTGCCAGCAGTTACGTGTCGCTAGCGAGCGAAGAGACCCAGTACTTC.

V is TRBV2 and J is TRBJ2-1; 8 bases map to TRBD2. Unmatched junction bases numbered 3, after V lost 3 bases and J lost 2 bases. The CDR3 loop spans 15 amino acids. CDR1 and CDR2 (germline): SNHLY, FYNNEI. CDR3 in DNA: TGTGCCAGCAGTGATGCGGGGGGCCCCTACAATGAGCAGTTCTTC. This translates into CASSDAGGPYNEQFF. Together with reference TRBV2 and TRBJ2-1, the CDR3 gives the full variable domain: EPEVTQTPSHQVTQMGQEVILRCVPISNHLYFYWYRQILGQKVEFLVSFYNNEISEKSEIFDDQFSVERPDGSNFTLKIRSTKLEDSAMYFCASSDAGGPYNEQFFGPGTRLTVL.

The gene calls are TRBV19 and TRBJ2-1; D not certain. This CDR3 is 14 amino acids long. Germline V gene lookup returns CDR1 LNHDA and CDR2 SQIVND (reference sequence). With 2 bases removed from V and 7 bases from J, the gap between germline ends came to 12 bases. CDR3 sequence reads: CASSISVKGNEQFF. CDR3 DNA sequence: TGTGCCAGTAGTATAAGCGTGAAAGGAAATGAGCAGTTCTTC. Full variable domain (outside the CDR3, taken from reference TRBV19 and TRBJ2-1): DGGITQSPKYLFRKEGQNVTLSCEQNLNHDAMYWYRQDPGQGLRLIYYSQIVNDFQKGDIAEGYSVSREKKESFPLTVTSAQKNPTAFYLCASSISVKGNEQFFGPGTRLTVL.